This T cell receptor beta chain was recorded in a study of somatic mutations in cytotoxic T cells in rheumatoid arthritis. The repertoire was sequenced with immunoSEQ multiplex PCR; TCRdb's copy has only in-frame clones and lacks some. The table lists approximately 3,200 clones, under 90% of them singletons. Whole-study findings and limits: The study found CD8+ clonality increased with age in rheumatoid arthritis patients, not healthy controls. Any difference in CD8+ T-cell clonality between patients who had rheumatoid arthritis and healthy controls who were age-matched was not statistically significant.

CDR3 length: 16 residues. The V gene end was trimmed by 1 base and the J gene end by 2 bases; junction bases not matched to a gene: 4. The V gene's germline CDR1 is LGHNA and CDR2 YSLEER. Note on this clone: Its target is unknown.

This TCR derives from a man between 40 and 49 years old with rheumatoid arthritis. The source material was CD8+ T cells sorted from blood. The V gene is TRBV4-3, the J gene TRBJ2-7; TRBD2 agrees at 11 bases. The CDR3 loop is CASSQGTSGSTYEQYF. The CDR3 nucleotides read TGCGCCAGCAGCCAAGGTACTAGCGGGAGCACCTACGAGCAGTACTTC.